Below, 10 T cell receptor beta chains from the same sample are listed, as sequenced in a study of PD-L1 blockade in urothelial cancer. Clones were sequenced by immunoSEQ multiplex PCR, and TCRdb holds only the in-frame ones, with some missing. The sample includes about 87,000 clones, roughly 84% of them seen just once. Time point here: pretreatment peripheral blood. The sample consisted of PBMCs, taken around atezolizumab (anti-PD-L1) treatment. These receptors were obtained from a man aged 60 to 75 with urothelial cancer.

The chain employs TRBV27 and TRBJ2-7; D is perhaps TRBD1 (6 bases). The CDR3 is made up of 14 amino acids. V lost 6 bases and J lost 2, with 14 bases in between. Germline V lookup: CDR1 MNHEY, CDR2 SMNVEV (reference sequence). The CDR3 loop is CASRDRLVPYEQYF. For the CDR3, the DNA is TGTGCCAGCAGGGACAGACTGGTACCCTACGAGCAGTACTTC.

V is TRBV25-1 and J is TRBJ2-2; a weak D match, TRBD2 (6 bases). CDR3 length equals 16 residues. Germline V lookup: CDR1 MGHDK, CDR2 SYGVNS. Trimming stripped 3 bases from V and 9 bases from J, with 20 bases between. The CDR3 DNA sequence: TGTGCCAGCAGTGACCAACCGGGACTGCCGCACCGGGAGCTGTTTTTT. As protein: CASSDQPGLPHRELFF.

The gene calls are TRBV5-4 and TRBJ2-7; D is unclear. The V end lost 2 bases, the J end lost 3 bases, and 9 bases lay between the germline ends. The CDR3 sequence is 13 residues long. Germline CDR1 SGHNT, CDR2 YYREEE (reference sequence). CDR3 in amino acids: CASSLRVGYEQYF. The CDR3 coding sequence is TGTGCCAGCAGCTTACGGGTAGGCTACGAGCAGTACTTC.

The chain recombines TRBV25-1 with TRBJ2-7; a weak D match, TRBD1 (6 bases). V lost 6 bases, J lost 2 bases, and 14 bases lay in between. Per the germline V gene, CDR1 is MGHDK and CDR2 is SYGVNS. CDR3 length: 14 residues. CDR3 in DNA: TGTGCCAGCAGCTTTGACAGGCTAACCTACGAGCAGTACTTC. Protein: CASSFDRLTYEQYF.

The CDR3 region is CASSYRAVSYNEQFF. In nucleotides, the CDR3 is TGTGCCAGCAGCTACAGGGCCGTCTCCTACAATGAGCAGTTCTTC. The chain joins TRBV2 to TRBJ2-1; tentatively, D is TRBD1 (6 bases). This CDR3 region has 15 residues. Germline V CDR1 and CDR2: SNHLY, FYNNEI. The V and J ends lost 6 bases and 0 bases respectively, with 12 bases between them.

J is TRBJ1-1 and V is TRBV27; a weak D match, TRBD1 (5 bases). Germline CDR1 MNHEY, CDR2 SMNVEV (reference sequence). The CDR3 consists of 15 residues. V lost 7 bases, J lost 1 base, and 16 bases lay in between. The CDR3 sequence: CASKPLRGTNTEAFF. The CDR3 coding sequence is TGTGCCAGCAAACCCCTGCGGGGGACGAACACTGAAGCTTTCTTT.

This chain links TRBV30 with TRBJ2-3; tentative D call: TRBD2 (6 bases). The CDR3 is 19 residues long. Germline V CDR1 and CDR2: GTSNPN, SVGIG (reference sequence). Trimming removed 1 base from V and 0 bases from J, with 23 bases in between. As DNA, the CDR3 is TGTGCCTGGAGTGGTTTCGGGGGAAGGACCGAGGGGAGCACAGATACGCAGTATTTT. As protein: CAWSGFGGRTEGSTDTQYF.

This clone was seen just once. The chain joins TRBV28 to TRBJ2-1; 13 bases fit TRBD2. The CDR3 has 14 residues. The germline CDR1 and CDR2 sequences are MDHEN and SYDVKM. After removal of 7 bases from V and 8 bases from J, the junction contained 5 bases not matched to a gene. Written as DNA, the CDR3 is TGTGCCAGCACCAGGACTAGCGGGAGCTATGAGCAGTTCTTC. As protein: CASTRTSGSYEQFF.

In this sample, this clone turned up once. V gene TRBV11-3 combines with J gene TRBJ2-3, with 9 bases identical to TRBD2. The CDR3 totals 17 residues. Losses at the gene ends were 9 bases for V and 2 bases for J; bases not matched to a gene: 15. Germline V gives CDR1 SGHNT, CDR2 YENEEA. Written as DNA, the CDR3 is TGTGCCAGTCACGGCCCATTGCTAGCGGGGTCCACAGATACGCAGTATTTT. It is translated as CASHGPLLAGSTDTQYF.

In nucleotides, the CDR3 is TGTGCCAGCAGCTGGGGCGGGGGGCGTGTAGATACGCAGTATTTT. This encodes CASSWGGGRVDTQYF. This chain uses TRBV5-6 with TRBJ2-3; 8 nucleotides align to TRBD2. Germline values: CDR1 SGHDT, CDR2 YYEEEE. The CDR3 length is 15 residues. The J segment lost 5 bases and the V segment lost 3 bases, leaving 8 bases of the junction unmatched.